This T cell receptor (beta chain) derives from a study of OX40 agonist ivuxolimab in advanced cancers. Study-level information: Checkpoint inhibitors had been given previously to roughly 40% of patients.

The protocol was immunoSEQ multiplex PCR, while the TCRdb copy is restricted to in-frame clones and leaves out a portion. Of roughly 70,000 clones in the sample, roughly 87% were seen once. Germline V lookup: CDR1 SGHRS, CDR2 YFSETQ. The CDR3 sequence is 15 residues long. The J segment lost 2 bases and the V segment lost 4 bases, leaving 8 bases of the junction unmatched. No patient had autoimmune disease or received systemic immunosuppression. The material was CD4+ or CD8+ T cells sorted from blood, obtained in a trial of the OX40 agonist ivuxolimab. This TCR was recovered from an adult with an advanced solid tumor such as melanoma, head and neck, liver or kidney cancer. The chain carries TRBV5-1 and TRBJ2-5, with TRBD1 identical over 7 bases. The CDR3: CASSLGTVGQETQYF. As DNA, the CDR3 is TGCGCCAGCAGCCTCGGGACAGTTGGGCAAGAGACCCAGTACTTC.